The clone carrying this T cell receptor (beta chain) was observed a handful of times. What it recognizes is unknown. The source of the sample is a study of regulatory T cells in long-lasting Graves disease. Study-level findings and limits: Gene preferences differed: TRBV28, TRBJ1-2, TRBJ2-5 in persistent cases.

Time point of the sample: newly diagnosed GD, antithyroid drugs for less than 3 months. Extracted PBMC RNA gave rise to the TCR library. TCR beta libraries were built with iRepertoire HTBI primers and Arm-PCR of CDR3 regions. One entry per CDR3 protein, called by TCRdb with MiXCR from the multiplex PCR reads. The data contain some 410,000 distinct CDR3 sequences, about a sixth of them singletons. The CDR3 is 15 amino acids. CDR1 is SGDLS and CDR2 is YYNGEE in the germline V gene. The germline V and J ends were trimmed by 0 bases and 9 bases, with 16 bases remaining between them. The same data also went into a second study, on T cells in Graves' hyperthyroidism and ophthalmopathy.

The clonotype was recovered from a woman in her thirties with Graves disease. The chain carries TRBV9 and TRBJ2-1; D is possibly TRBD2 (6 bases). This specimen was peripheral blood mononuclear cells (PBMCs), taken at new diagnosis, from a patient treated with antithyroid drugs. The CDR3 sequence is CASSVDGTYQGEQFF. CDR3 nucleotides: TGTGCCAGCAGCGTAGACGGGACTTACCAGGGTGAGCAGTTCTTC.